This is a list of T cell receptor beta chains from one sample in a study of T cells expressing NK-cell markers. TCRdb re-called the 5' RACE reads, yielding one record per CDR3 amino acid sequence without DNA. Its table lists some 450,000 distinct CDR3 sequences. The sample consisted of blood T cells: a sorted CD56 or NKG2C T cell subset, CD4+ or CD8+ T cells, or bulk PBMC T cells (not recorded which). The receptors derive from a woman between 18 and 69 years old in good health. The CDR3 runs from the conserved cysteine through the conserved F or W.

V gene	CDR3 length	J gene	CDR3 protein
TRBV30	13	TRBJ2-1	CAWERGGRNEQFF
TRBV20-1	11	TRBJ1-1	CSASLGSEAFF
TRBV18	15	TRBJ2-1	CASSSTGYDYNEQFF
TRBV29-1	12	TRBJ1-1	CSVEGSNTEAFF
TRBV6-2/TRBV6-3	11	TRBJ1-5	CASSNNQPQHF
TRBV29-1	14	TRBJ2-1	CSADGGRVYNEQFF
TRBV7-2	14	TRBJ1-6	CASSNRDGNSPLHF
TRBV11-2	13	TRBJ2-1	CATRTGGGNEQFF
TRBV11-2	18	TRBJ2-1	CASSPWPRLAGSSNEQFF
TRBV29-1	13	TRBJ2-7	CSVAAGSSDEQYF
TRBV20-1	13	TRBJ1-1	CSASGLGGTEAFF
TRBV28	16	TRBJ1-1	CASSSRSGSDGAEAFF
TRBV6-1	15	TRBJ1-2	CASGLQGGPTYGYTF
TRBV18	14	TRBJ2-5	CASSPRQGPETQYF
TRBV29-1	14	TRBJ2-5	CSVELAGVGETQYF
TRBV24-1	16	TRBJ2-3	CATSGRVTEGGDTQYF
TRBV6-5	13	TRBJ1-2	CASSYGRGLGYTF
TRBV7-9	14	TRBJ1-4	CASSRPQGHEKLFF
TRBV7-2	12	TRBJ2-1	CASGFNYNEQFF
TRBV6-4	16	TRBJ2-5	CASTFRDRGIGETQYF
TRBV20-1	15	TRBJ2-2	CSARSGGGRTGELFF
TRBV5-1	14	TRBJ2-7	CASSLASGSDEQYF
TRBV4-2	15	TRBJ2-5	CASSQDPTSKETQYF
TRBV12-3/TRBV12-4	15	TRBJ2-1	CASSLLAGGRVEQFF
TRBV5-1	14	TRBJ1-5	CASSDGWSNQPQHF
TRBV12-3/TRBV12-4	12	TRBJ2-7	CATSRDRYEQYF
TRBV7-8	14	TRBJ2-3	CASSLIEDTDTQYF
TRBV9	15	TRBJ2-1	CASSGGLAGINEQFF
TRBV6-2/TRBV6-3	15	TRBJ2-1	CASRGQVAGYNEQFF
TRBV7-9	16	TRBJ2-3	CASSFPSGGGTDTQYF
TRBV2	14	TRBJ2-5	CASSDKGNGETQYF
TRBV12-3/TRBV12-4	15	TRBJ1-1	CASTIGRRVNTEAFF
TRBV4-1	16	TRBJ1-2	CASSQDRSRKLDGYTF
TRBV6-6	11	TRBJ2-3	CAGSTGDTQYF
TRBV20-1	11	TRBJ2-5	CSARDGETQYF
TRBV5-4	12	TRBJ2-7	CASSWVGLEQYF
TRBV9	16	TRBJ2-1	CASSVRPTGGYNEQFF
TRBV7-2	15	TRBJ1-3	CASSFMGGRGNTIYF
TRBV11-1	18	TRBJ2-1	CASSPPVSGAPSYNEQFF
TRBV28	17	TRBJ2-7	CASSLWGVGLPSYEQYF
TRBV7-9	16	TRBJ2-1	CASSPGLDLTYNEQFF
TRBV19	13	TRBJ2-5	CASSIGGYETQYF
TRBV12-5	12	TRBJ1-1	CASNGWSSEAFF
TRBV5-1	14	TRBJ2-2	CASSTGDVAGELFF
TRBV20-1	12	TRBJ1-2	CSAKGANYGYTF
TRBV5-6	14	TRBJ1-4	CASSLDRNNEKLFF
TRBV20-1	11	TRBJ2-5	CSVLDRETQYF
TRBV7-9	12	TRBJ2-5	CASSPPLLTQYF
TRBV5-1	16	TRBJ2-1	CASSLESSGSVDEQFF
TRBV14	15	TRBJ2-7	CASSQRGELWYEQYF